This T cell receptor (beta chain) was recorded in a study of T cell responses to AZD1222 COVID-19 vaccine. Germline loops: CDR1 MNHEY, CDR2 SMNVEV (reference sequence). This CDR3 has 14 residues. V was trimmed by 6 bases and J by 2 bases, leaving 13 bases between them. In the case of this clone: What it recognizes is unknown.

Study observations and caveats: Reportedly, close to half of spike-specific TCRs are directed against unmutated variant regions. Repertoires were collected only later (after the peak T cell response had occurred). The donors showed a predominance of white British ancestry and of females, with possible underestimation of clonal diversity.

Sequencing used immunoSEQ multiplex PCR; TCRdb keeps in-frame clones, though not all of them. The sample contains 140,000 or so clones, about 90% of which appear only once. The sequence came from an adult in good health. The V gene is TRBV27, the J gene TRBJ2-5, with D tentatively TRBD1 (6 bases). The input for sequencing was peripheral blood, taken on day 0 of AZD1222 vaccination. This CDR3 is CASRSRTVQETQYF. CDR3 DNA sequence: TGTGCCAGCAGGTCTCGGACAGTACAAGAGACCCAGTACTTC.